This T cell receptor (beta chain) stems from a study of T cells in Graves' hyperthyroidism and ophthalmopathy (dated 2019 in TCRdb). Describing the broader study: To identify distinguishing TCR V-J signatures, a discovery cohort of around 100 patients was used, comprising approximately 40 with Graves' ophthalmopathy and some 57 with stable Graves' hyperthyroidism. Prospective prediction of ophthalmopathy was tested in an independent validation cohort of about 19 hyperthyroidism patients and 17 patients who later progressed to ophthalmopathy. The 75 to 100 discovery patients were divided at random into training and test sets in a 7:3 ratio. The study also compared thyroid tissue and blood T-cell repertoires from roughly six Graves' hyperthyroidism patients. Following sampling, methimazole starting at 30 mg daily was given to hyperthyroidism patients, and high-dose intravenous methylprednisolone was given to ophthalmopathy patients. TCR Vbeta CDR3 sequencing of 130 to 150 peripheral blood samples (fewer than 45 ophthalmopathy, under 80 hyperthyroidism and approximately 17 progressor patients) is reported in the paper. The full study reports these points: Most expanded thyroid clonotypes (frequency above 0.001) were also detected in blood, a finding suggesting that blood repertoires may reflect thyroid immune responses. Ophthalmopathy was separated from stable hyperthyroidism by a 13 V-J signature model, with just over 85% sensitivity and approximately 81% specificity obtained in cross-validation and 80%/75% obtained in testing. In validation, the model predicted progression to ophthalmopathy a median of about 6.5 months before onset, with roughly 68% sensitivity and roughly 73% specificity. No statistical method was used to set the sample size in advance, and investigators knew the group allocation.

The study excluded patients with uncontrolled infections, other autoimmune diseases, pregnancy or lactation. Diagnoses were established on the basis of clinical symptoms, serum thyroxine and TRAb, thyroid ultrasound, and orbital computed tomography. Total RNA was extracted using Trizol reagent, and RNA quality was assessed on an Agilent 2100 Bioanalyzer. From a lookup of the germline V gene (reference sequence), CDR1 and CDR2 are DFQATT and SNEGSKA. The CDR3 measures 14 amino acids from cysteine to phenylalanine. Solely the CDR3 DNA is kept, with 42 bases framed from the first base. Trimming removed 6 bases from V and 0 bases from J, leaving 12 bases between the germline ends. There are a few counts of this clonotype. This clone's antigen is unknown. No quality values exist for individual bases; no much larger clone is one base distant. TCR beta CDR3 regions were amplified from RNA transcripts. The TCR CDR3 was subjected to a first round of RT-PCR using the HTBI primer set and the Qiagen OneStep RT-PCR kit. The libraries were constructed in a second round of multiplex PCR and then size-selected and purified. Paired-end sequencing of the libraries was performed with 100 bp reads on an Illumina HiSeq2000. The authors processed their data as follows. SOAPnuke was used to process the raw data, removing reads that contained adapters or uncalled bases, had a mean Phred below 15, or lacked an exact match to the constant primer or identifier. COPE v1.2.5 was used to merge the high-quality paired reads, and each unique nucleotide sequence was defined as a clonotype. MiTCR v1.1 was used to align the clonotypes against IMGT TRBV, TRBD and TRBJ reference segments. Only V-J combinations with frequency above 0.0001, covering approximately 99% of repertoires, were analysed. A TCS score was defined as the ratio between F50 (clonal expansion) and ExV (chaos), using BLOSUM62-based TCRdist between CDR3 peptides within each V-J. Welch's t-statistics and random forest reduced 514 V-J features to 13, which were used in a naive Bayes classifier (R e1071). The Morisita-Horn index was used to measure how similar the thyroid and blood repertoires were. The public reads were run again by TCRdb, first through fastp at Q25 and then through MiXCR, and only productive beta chains were kept. Rows with a matching CDR3 protein are joined into one entry that keeps the most common DNA and genes. Here the V and J calls rest on TCRdb's processing, not on the authors' analysis. The sample table holds hundreds of thousands of distinct CDR3 sequences, of which approximately 42% were seen once. The top ten constitute about 7.2% of the sample.

Sequencing was carried out using peripheral blood or thyroid tissue (not recorded which). The chain joins TRBV20-1 to TRBJ1-5, with TRBD1 as a weak D call on 6 bases. The receptor was derived from an adult man with Graves' disease, either hyperthyroidism or ophthalmopathy (not recorded which). In nucleotides, the sequence is TGCAGTGCGCCCAAGGGGGGTAGCAATCAGCCCCAGCATTTT. This translates into CSAPKGGSNQPQHF.